This T cell receptor (beta chain) was sequenced for a study of beta chain features in type 1 diabetes. Whole-study results and caveats: Insertion counts at VDJ junctions were lower in type 1 diabetes patients, who also showed more deletions there.

V was trimmed by 5 bases and J by 0 bases, leaving 7 bases between them. The CDR3 spans 13 residues. Looked up from germline, CDR1 is SGHAT and CDR2 is FQNNGV. The authors reverse transcribed all of the isolated RNA, so sequencing captured expressed TCRB transcripts. The assay was immunoSEQ multiplex PCR, and TCRdb's table has in-frame clones only and misses some. The sample holds hundreds of thousands of clones, around 68% seen once. As to this clone: Its antigen is unidentified.

The clonotype was recovered from a man in his thirties or forties in good health. J is TRBJ1-1 and V is TRBV11-2; no firm D call. Sequencing was carried out using naive CD4+ T cells from blood. The CDR3 is CASSPGMNTEAFF. The DNA for the CDR3 is TGTGCCAGCAGCCCAGGAATGAACACTGAAGCTTTCTTT.